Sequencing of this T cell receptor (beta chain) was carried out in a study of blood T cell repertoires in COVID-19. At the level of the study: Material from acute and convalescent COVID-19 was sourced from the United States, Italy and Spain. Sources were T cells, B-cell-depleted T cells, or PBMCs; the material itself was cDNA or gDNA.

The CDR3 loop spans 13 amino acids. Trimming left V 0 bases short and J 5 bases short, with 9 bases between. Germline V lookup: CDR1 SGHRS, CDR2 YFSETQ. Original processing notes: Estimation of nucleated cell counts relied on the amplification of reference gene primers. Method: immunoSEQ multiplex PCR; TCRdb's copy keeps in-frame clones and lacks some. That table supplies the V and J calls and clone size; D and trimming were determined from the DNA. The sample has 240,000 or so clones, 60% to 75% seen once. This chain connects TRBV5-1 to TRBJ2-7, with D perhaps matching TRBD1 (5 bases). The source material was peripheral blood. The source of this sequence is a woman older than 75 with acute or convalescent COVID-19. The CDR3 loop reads CASSLGQLNEQYF. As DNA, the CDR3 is TGCGCCAGCAGCTTGGGACAGTTAAACGAGCAGTACTTC.